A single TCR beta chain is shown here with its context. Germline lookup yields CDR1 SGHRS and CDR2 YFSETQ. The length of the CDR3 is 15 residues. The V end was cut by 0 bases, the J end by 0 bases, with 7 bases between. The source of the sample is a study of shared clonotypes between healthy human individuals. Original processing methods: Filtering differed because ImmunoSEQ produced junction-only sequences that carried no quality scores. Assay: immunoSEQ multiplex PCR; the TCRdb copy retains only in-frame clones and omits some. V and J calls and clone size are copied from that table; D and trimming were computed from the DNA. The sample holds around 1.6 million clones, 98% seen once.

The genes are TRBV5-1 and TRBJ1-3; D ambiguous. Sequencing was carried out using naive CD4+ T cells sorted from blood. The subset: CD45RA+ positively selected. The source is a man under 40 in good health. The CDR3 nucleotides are TGCGCCAGCAGCTTGGATGTCCACTCTGGAAACACCATATATTTT. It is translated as CASSLDVHSGNTIYF.